The present TCR beta chain was sequenced within a study of blood T cell repertoires in COVID-19 (dated by TCRdb to about 2020). With respect to the entire study: Samples from collaborators originated in the United States, Italy and Spain and spanned both the acute and convalescent phases of COVID-19. The material from the prospective study consisted of cDNA or gDNA derived from T cells, B-cell-depleted T cells, or PBMCs. The dataset comprised deeply sampled blood TCRbeta repertoires from subjects exposed to, actively infected with, or recovered from COVID-19. A freely available public database, intended as a resource for researchers studying the immune response to SARS-CoV-2, is where the repertoires were released. The samples were drawn from two sources: the first 160 participants of the ongoing ImmuneRACE study, and some 1,300 subjects contributed by 6 global collaborators. Sample metadata almost always included a de-identified subject ID, COVID-19 status, age in years and sex. HLA class I and class II types, where available, came from metadata supplied by the sample provider rather than from assay-based typing.

Turning to this clone: No cognate antigen has been identified for it. Base qualities are not recorded, but no much larger clone differs from it by a single base.

TCRbeta CDR3 regions were amplified from genomic DNA using the immunoSEQ Assay, a bias-controlled multiplex PCR. For the original study's pipeline: Within the assay, amplification of reference gene primers was used to estimate how many nucleated cells each sample contained. To quantify the absolute abundance of each unique TCRbeta CDR3 rearrangement, sequence reads were collapsed and filtered. For each sample, productive Simpson clonality was calculated by taking the square root of Simpson's diversity index across productive rearrangements. TCRdb provides this immuneACCESS table in a form limited to in-frame rearrangements. Some clones are lacking; in checked studies, under half of them reflect an unresolved V gene, and why the rest are absent is not known. That table is the source of V, J and clone size, and D and trimming were worked out from the DNA. In this sample the table shows approximately 300,000 clones, 70% to 90% of which occur a single time. Approximately 5% of the sample lies in the top ten.

Looking up the germline V gene yields CDR1 SGHNT and CDR2 YENEEA. The CDR3 covers 15 residues, taking in both the cysteine and the phenylalanine. Just CDR3 DNA is preserved here, 45 bases in frame from base 1. Trimming leaves V shorter by 4 bases and J shorter by 6 bases, with the junction holding 3 bases beyond the gene matches. In the prospective study, participants were roughly 18 to 100 years old, resided in under 30 geographic areas of the United States, and were enrolled through a virtual design. In the prospective study, cohorts were assigned on the basis of participant-reported clinical history obtained from a screening survey and a study questionnaire. For ImmuneRACE Cohort 3, a participant was defined as recovered based on two consecutive negative NP/OP PCR tests, clearance by a healthcare professional, or resolution of symptoms. Mobile phlebotomists in the prospective study collected whole blood, serum and a nasopharyngeal or oropharyngeal swab from every participant. Prospective study participants could optionally give additional blood draws and questionnaires over an approximately 2-month period. Before DNA extraction, blood samples from the prospective study were shipped at room temperature or frozen.

The research as a whole found: The quantity of clinical and demographic metadata differed by source and by participant and was supplied without curation.

The origin of this receptor is a woman aged 25 to 45 who had recovered from COVID-19. Source material: PBMCs or T cells enriched from blood (not recorded which). The V and J genes are TRBV11-3 and TRBJ2-1, and 13 junctional nucleotides match TRBD2. The CDR3 protein: CASSSGLAGPNEQFF. The DNA reads TGTGCCAGCAGCTCGGGACTAGCGGGGCCCAATGAGCAGTTCTTC.